A single sample is the source of the 6 T cell receptor beta chains below, sequenced in a study of T-cell reconstitution after alpha-beta-depleted transplantation in children. Unique molecular identifiers were built into the TCRbeta library. TCRdb independently ran MiXCR on the PCR reads; one entry per CDR3 protein. The sample lists about 980,000 distinct CDR3 sequences, about 31% occurring once. Here the sequenced sample was PBMCs, mostly from graft donor cells, taken 360 days after TCRalphabeta/CD19-depleted stem cell transplant. Receptors were obtained from a boy under two years old who had a stem cell transplant for SCID, so the T cells may come from the graft donor.

The genes are TRBV15 and TRBJ2-3; 9 nucleotides line up with TRBD2. The CDR3 runs to 15 residues. The V and J ends lost 7 bases and 0 bases, in that order; junction bases with no gene match: 5. CDR1 and CDR2 from the germline V gene are LNHNV and YYDKDF (reference sequence). CDR3 amino acids: CATIPAGGSTDTQYF. CDR3 DNA: TGTGCCACCATCCCAGCGGGGGGAAGCACAGATACGCAGTATTTT. Full variable domain (outside the CDR3, taken from reference TRBV15 and TRBJ2-3): DAMVIQNPRYQVTQFGKPVTLSCSQTLNHNVMYWYQQKSSQAPKLLFHYYDKDFNNEADTPDNFQSRRPNTSFCFLDIRSPGLGDTAMYLCATIPAGGSTDTQYFGPGTRLTVL.

This clonotype was counted between two and nine times. The V call is TRBV5-6, the J call TRBJ2-7, with D possibly TRBD1 on 6 matching bases. The length of the CDR3 is 14 residues. Between the trimmed V and J ends, which lost 0 bases and 4 bases, there was a span of 11 bases. The germline V gene has CDR1 SGHDT and CDR2 YYEEEE. CDR3 protein: CASSLGFDRYEQYF. The CDR3 DNA sequence: TGTGCCAGCAGCTTGGGTTTCGACAGGTACGAGCAGTACTTC.

The chain has TRBV7-9 and TRBJ2-7, with TRBD1 identical over 11 bases. The CDR3 sequence is 16 residues long. Germline CDR1 reads SEHNR; CDR2 reads FQNEAQ (reference sequence). The V and J ends lost 2 bases and 3 bases, in that order; junction bases with no gene match: 6. CDR3 loop: CASSLPPGTGGYEQYF. DNA of the CDR3: TGTGCCAGCAGCTTACCACCTGGGACAGGGGGCTACGAGCAGTACTTC.

A few counts support this clonotype. The chain carries TRBV15 and TRBJ2-5; 7 bases are a match to TRBD2. Trimming cost V 3 bases and J 5 bases; bases outside gene matches: 0. The CDR3 runs to 12 residues. The germline CDR1 and CDR2 sequences are LNHNV and YYDKDF (reference sequence). The CDR3 protein is CATSSGGETQYF. CDR3 DNA sequence: TGTGCCACCAGCAGCGGGGGGGAGACCCAGTACTTC.

This clonotype was seen a few times. The CDR3: CASSLMAGVYEQYF. CDR3 nucleotide sequence: TGTGCCAGCAGCTTAATGGCAGGGGTATACGAGCAGTACTTC. The V and J genes are TRBV7-9 and TRBJ2-7; tentative D call: TRBD1 (6 bases). Germline-derived CDR1 and CDR2 are SEHNR and FQNEAQ (reference sequence). The ends were cut back, 2 bases at V and 4 bases at J, with 12 bases in the middle. The CDR3 runs to 14 residues.

This clonotype showed up just a few times. The chain carries TRBV12-3 or TRBV12-4 and TRBJ2-5, with D maybe TRBD2 (5 bases). CDR3 length equals 14 residues. Trimming pared 3 bases from V and 8 bases from J, leaving 16 bases between. CDR3 bases: TGTGCCAGCAGTTTGAGGACGGGGAAGGACACCCAGTACTTC. This sequence encodes CASSLRTGKDTQYF.